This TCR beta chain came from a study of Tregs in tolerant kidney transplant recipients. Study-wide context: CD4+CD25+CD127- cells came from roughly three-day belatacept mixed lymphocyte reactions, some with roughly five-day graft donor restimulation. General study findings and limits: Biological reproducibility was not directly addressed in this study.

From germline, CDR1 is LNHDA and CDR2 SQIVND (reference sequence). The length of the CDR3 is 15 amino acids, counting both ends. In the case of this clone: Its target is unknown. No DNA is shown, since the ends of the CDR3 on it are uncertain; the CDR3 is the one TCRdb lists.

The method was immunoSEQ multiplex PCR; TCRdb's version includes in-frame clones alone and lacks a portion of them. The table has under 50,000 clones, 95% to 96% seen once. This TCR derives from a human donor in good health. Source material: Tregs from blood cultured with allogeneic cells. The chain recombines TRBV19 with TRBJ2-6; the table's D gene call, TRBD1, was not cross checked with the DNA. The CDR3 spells CASSIVGSGANVLIF.